There are a few counts of the clone carrying this T cell receptor beta chain. The Seattle patients, enrolled during active infection, were followed longitudinally. This record belongs to a study of blood T cell repertoires in COVID-19. On the study more broadly: Sources were T cells, B-cell-depleted T cells, or PBMCs; the material itself was cDNA or gDNA.

Per the germline V gene, CDR1 is MNHNS and CDR2 is SASEGT. V was pared by 2 bases and J by 1 base, with 18 bases between. The CDR3 consists of 18 residues. As handled by the study authors: Reference gene primer amplification gave nucleated cell count estimates. The repertoire was sequenced with immunoSEQ multiplex PCR; TCRdb's copy has only in-frame clones and lacks some. D and trimming were read from the DNA, whereas the V and J calls and clone size are those reported in that table. This table has roughly 170,000 clones, 79% appearing once. This chain connects TRBV6-1 to TRBJ1-5; D unclear. The receptor's source is a woman aged 55-69 years with COVID-19, enrolled during active disease. Input material: peripheral blood. The CDR3 DNA reads as TGTGCCAGCAGTGAAATGATGGTCGGTTTCCGAAGCAATCAGCCCCAGCATTTT. Translation gives CASSEMMVGFRSNQPQHF.